These 16 T cell receptor beta chains were all obtained from the same sample, sequenced in a study of lymphopenia after photon versus proton radiotherapy (dated by TCRdb to the late 2010s). Receptors were amplified or captured by the immunoSEQ multiplex PCR assay. Held by TCRdb, this immuneACCESS table contains in-frame sequences only and omits some clones. Under half of the omission traces to an unresolved V gene where checked; the cause of the rest is unknown. For this sample the table gives about 5,000 clones, of which 88% were detected only once. 15% to 20% of the sample goes to the ten largest clones. Material: peripheral blood, obtained from a patient treated with photon-based radiotherapy. The receptors shown here come from a man younger than 40 with gastric cancer.

The V gene is TRBV11-3, the J gene TRBJ2-7; 10 nucleotides align to TRBD1. The CDR3 contains 18 residues. Per the germline V gene, CDR1 is SGHNT and CDR2 is YENEEA. Trimming removed 0 bases from V and 5 bases from J; junction bases left unmatched: 13. In nucleotides, the CDR3 is TGTGCCAGCAGCTTAGACTCTGGGGGGACAGGGGTGATGAACGAGCAGTACTTC. The encoded protein is CASSLDSGGTGVMNEQYF.

The chain joins TRBV11-2 to TRBJ2-5, with no clear D. Deletions cut 2 bases from V and 4 bases from J, with 14 bases between. This CDR3 is built from 15 residues. CDR1 and CDR2 from the germline V gene are SGHAT and FQNNGV. CDR3 in amino acids: CASSLMGHERETQYF. The CDR3 DNA follows: TGTGCCAGCAGCTTAATGGGCCATGAGCGAGAGACCCAGTACTTC.

J is TRBJ2-7 and V is TRBV11-3; 7 bases agree with TRBD2. The germline V gene encodes CDR1 SGHNT and CDR2 YENEEA. There are 16 residues in the CDR3. Trimming at V came to 5 bases and at J to 3 bases, leaving 13 bases not matched to a gene. The CDR3 spells CASSPGTREAHYEQYF. The CDR3 DNA sequence: TGTGCCAGCAGCCCCGGGACCCGGGAGGCCCACTACGAGCAGTACTTC.

The rearrangement links TRBV5-1 to TRBJ2-2; D is possibly TRBD2 (6 bases). Per the germline V gene, CDR1 is SGHRS and CDR2 is YFSETQ. V was cut by 4 bases and J by 6 bases, with 13 bases left in between. The CDR3 spans 14 residues. The CDR3 loop is CASSPPGGAGELFF. CDR3 sequence (DNA): TGCGCCAGCAGCCCCCCCGGGGGAGCCGGGGAGCTGTTTTTT.

V is TRBV5-1 and J is TRBJ1-2; the match to TRBD1 covers 8 bases. After removal of 7 bases from V and 2 bases from J, the junction contained 4 bases not matched to a gene. CDR3 length equals 13 residues. The germline V gene has CDR1 SGHRS and CDR2 YFSETQ. CDR3 region: CASLGDRNYGYTF. DNA for the CDR3: TGCGCCAGCCTGGGGGACAGGAACTATGGCTACACCTTC.

The V call is TRBV9, the J call TRBJ2-1; D might be TRBD1 (6 bases). Germline V lookup: CDR1 SGDLS, CDR2 YYNGEE. The V gene lost 3 bases and the J gene lost 5 bases, with 15 bases spanning the gap. CDR3 length: 15 amino acids. The CDR3 sequence is CASSATGIAHNEQFF. The CDR3 region has the DNA TGTGCCAGCAGCGCTACAGGGATAGCGCACAATGAGCAGTTCTTC.

The V and J genes are TRBV28 and TRBJ2-7, with TRBD2 identical over 14 bases. The V gene end was trimmed by 3 bases and the J gene end by 4 bases; junction bases not matched to a gene: 5. The CDR3 runs to 16 residues. From germline, CDR1 is MDHEN and CDR2 SYDVKM. This CDR3 reads CASSFLGTSGSYEQYF. In nucleotides, the CDR3 is TGTGCCAGCAGTTTCTTGGGGACTAGCGGGAGTTACGAGCAGTACTTC.

The J gene is TRBJ1-5, the V gene TRBV11-3; no clear D gene. The germline gives CDR1 SGHNT, CDR2 YENEEA. V was clipped by 2 bases and J by 5 bases, with 1 base between them. CDR3 length: 11 amino acids. CDR3 in amino acids: CASSLHQPQHF. For the CDR3, the DNA is TGTGCCAGCAGCTTACATCAGCCCCAGCATTTT. Full variable domain (missing parts from reference TRBV11-3 and TRBJ1-5): EAGVVQSPRYKIIEKKQPVAFWCNPISGHNTLYWYLQNLGQGPELLIRYENEEAVDDSQLPKDRFSAERLKGVDSTLKIQPAELGDSAVYLCASSLHQPQHFGDGTRLSIL.

V gene TRBV15 combines with J gene TRBJ1-1, with TRBD1 matching 8 bases. This CDR3 is 14 amino acids long. Germline loops: CDR1 LNHNV, CDR2 YYDKDF (reference sequence). V lost 1 base and J lost 4; bases outside the gene matches: 2. The CDR3 DNA reads TGTGCCACCAGCAGAGCAGGGGGCGGCACTGAAGCTTTCTTT. As protein: CATSRAGGGTEAFF.

The rearrangement uses TRBV5-4 and TRBJ2-7, with D hard to call. This CDR3 has 12 amino acids. Trimming shortened V by 0 bases and J by 3 bases, and 4 bases separated the two germline ends. The germline CDR1 and CDR2 sequences are SGHNT and YYREEE (reference sequence). The DNA of the CDR3 is TGTGCCAGCAGCTTGGTCGGCTACGAGCAGTACTTC. Protein product: CASSLVGYEQYF.

The genes are TRBV6-1 and TRBJ1-2; D gene unclear. The CDR3 covers 12 residues. Trimming took 4 bases from V and 2 from J, leaving 5 bases between them. Germline-derived CDR1 and CDR2 are MNHNS and SASEGT. CDR3 DNA sequence: TGTGCCAGCAGTGGAGACAACTATGGCTACACCTTC. It is translated as CASSGDNYGYTF.

This sequence joins TRBV28 and TRBJ1-2; 7 nucleotides line up with TRBD1. Germline V gene lookup returns CDR1 MDHEN and CDR2 SYDVKM. With V trimmed by 5 bases and J by 3 bases, 6 bases remained unmatched. The CDR3 consists of 14 residues. CDR3 sequence reads: CASSPGQADYGYTF. The CDR3 nucleotides are TGTGCCAGCAGTCCCGGACAGGCCGACTATGGCTACACCTTC.

The chain links TRBV19 to TRBJ1-6; D remains ambiguous. Germline-derived CDR1 and CDR2 are LNHDA and SQIVND (reference sequence). Trimming shortened V by 5 bases and J by 0 bases, and 11 bases separated the two germline ends. The CDR3 runs to 16 residues. DNA of the CDR3: TGTGCCAGTAGTTCCACATCTAACTCCTATAATTCACCCCTCCACTTT. Translated, it gives CASSSTSNSYNSPLHF.

This chain links TRBV5-1 with TRBJ2-5; 10 nucleotides align to TRBD1. This CDR3 is 17 amino acids long. After removal of 2 bases from V and 4 bases from J, the junction contained 11 bases not matched to a gene. The germline CDR1 and CDR2 sequences are SGHRS and YFSETQ. This CDR3 is CASSFSGQGSFGETQYF. As DNA, the CDR3 is TGCGCCAGCAGCTTTTCGGGACAGGGGTCCTTTGGAGAGACCCAGTACTTC.

The rearrangement joins TRBV13 to TRBJ1-1; unclear D gene. V lost 1 base to trimming and J lost 0 bases, with 6 bases between them. Germline V lookup: CDR1 PRHDT, CDR2 FYEKMQ (reference sequence). The CDR3 is 14 residues long. The CDR3, as DNA: TGTGCCAGCAGCTTAGTTCAGTTGAACACTGAAGCTTTCTTT. Amino acids: CASSLVQLNTEAFF. The full variable domain, its missing parts supplied by reference TRBV13 and TRBJ1-1, is AAGVIQSPRHLIKEKRETATLKCYPIPRHDTVYWYQQGPGQDPQFLISFYEKMQSDKGSIPDRFSAQQFSDYHSELNMSSLELGDSALYFCASSLVQLNTEAFFGQGTRLTVV.

The sample holds one count of this clone. The chain employs TRBV7-9 and TRBJ2-1; no clear D. Germline assignment: CDR1 SEHNR and CDR2 FQNEAQ (reference sequence). The length of the CDR3 is 12 residues. Trimming cost V 2 bases and J 9 bases, with 8 bases left between them. The CDR3 spells CASSLRMVEQFF. The CDR3 nucleotides are TGTGCCAGCAGCTTAAGGATGGTTGAGCAGTTCTTC.